A selection of T cell receptor beta chains follows, all from one sample in a study of blood T cell repertoires in COVID-19. Libraries were prepared by immunoSEQ multiplex PCR; TCRdb keeps only in-frame clonotypes and omits some of them. This sample has 100,000 to 150,000 clones, with just over 85% found just once. The sequenced sample consisted of peripheral blood. The receptors here all came from a woman in her forties or fifties with active or convalescent COVID-19. The CDR3 runs from the conserved cysteine through the conserved F or W. Each record gives: CDR3 length, clone size, V gene, D gene, J gene, CDR3 DNA, CDR3 protein. The D gene is left open where the match is weak. Expanded clones get a size class; other rows say once, few or many, or leave the size out.

>14|.|TRBV4-1|.|TRBJ2-1
TGCGCCAGCAGCCAAGGGGCCCTCTACAATGAGCAGTTCTTC
CASSQGALYNEQFF
>15|.|TRBV11-3|.|TRBJ2-2
TGTGCCAGCAGCTTCTCAGGCACGAACACCGGGGAGCTGTTTTTT
CASSFSGTNTGELFF
>15|.|TRBV10-3|TRBD2|TRBJ2-2
TGTGCCATCAGTGCAGGGAGGGAAGGCGGCGGGGAGCTGTTTTTT
CAISAGREGGGELFF
>15|.|TRBV7-3|TRBD2|TRBJ2-7
TGTGCCAGCAGCTTAAAAGCGGGACTAGTCTACGAGCAGTACTTC
CASSLKAGLVYEQYF
>17|once|TRBV5-1|TRBD2|TRBJ2-1
TGCGCCAGCAGCCCGACCGGGGGACTAGCTAAACACAATGAGCAGTTCTTC
CASSPTGGLAKHNEQFF
>14|.|TRBV2|.|TRBJ1-2
TGTGCCAGCAGCCTCACCTCGGCGGTCTATGGCTACACCTTC
CASSLTSAVYGYTF
>14|.|TRBV6-1|.|TRBJ2-2
TGTGCCAGCAGTGAAGTTTCAGGGGTCGGGGAGCTGTTTTTT
CASSEVSGVGELFF
>15|.|TRBV18|TRBD1|TRBJ1-1
TGTGCCAGCTCACGCCAGGGGGCCCTAGGGACTGAAGCTTTCTTT
CASSRQGALGTEAFF
>16|once|TRBV28|TRBD1|TRBJ2-5
TGTGCCAGCAGCTCCTCGACAGGGGGCCCCCAAGAGACCCAGTACTTC
CASSSSTGGPQETQYF
>13|.|TRBV5-1|.|TRBJ2-3
TGCGCCAGCAGCTTAGAGGAAACAGATACGCAGTATTTT
CASSLEETDTQYF
>18|.|TRBV9|TRBD2|TRBJ2-1
TGTGCCAGCAGCGCCAATCCGGGACTAGCGGGGTCCTACAATGAGCAGTTCTTC
CASSANPGLAGSYNEQFF
>14|.|TRBV2|TRBD1|TRBJ2-7
TGTGCCAGTCTTCAGGACAGGAGCTCCTACGAGCAGTACTTC
CASLQDRSSYEQYF
>15|.|TRBV5-5|TRBD2|TRBJ2-1
TGTGCCAGCAGCTTGGTTAGCGGGGCGGTGGATGAGCAGTTCTTC
CASSLVSGAVDEQFF
>11|.|TRBV7-9|.|TRBJ2-1
TGTGCCAGCAGCTTCGACAATGAGCAGTTCTTC
CASSFDNEQFF